What follows are 30 T cell receptor beta chains derived from one specimen sequenced in a study of blood T cell repertoires in COVID-19. Method: immunoSEQ multiplex PCR; TCRdb's copy keeps in-frame clones and lacks some. In the table there are tens of thousands of clones, roughly four fifths of which are singletons. Sequencing input: peripheral blood. The receptors here all came from a human donor in a cohort sampled during active COVID-19.

The genes are TRBV7-3 and TRBJ2-5; 8 bases fit TRBD2. The CDR3 consists of 14 residues. Germline CDR1 reads SGHTA; CDR2 reads FQGTGA. Trimming at V came to 2 bases and at J to 3 bases, leaving 2 bases not matched to a gene. Here the CDR3 DNA reads TGTGCCAGCAGCTTAGTAGCGGGAAAAGAGACCCAGTACTTC. Residues: CASSLVAGKETQYF.

J is TRBJ2-2 and V is TRBV7-9; D perhaps matches TRBD2 (6 bases). V shed 3 bases and J shed 5 bases, with 10 bases lying between them. This CDR3 region has 14 residues. CDR1 and CDR2 (germline): SEHNR, FQNEAQ (reference sequence). This chain's CDR3 is CASSFGGETGELFF. The CDR3 DNA reads as TGTGCCAGCAGCTTCGGAGGGGAAACCGGGGAGCTGTTTTTT.

The CDR3 is CASSSGTGEVGELFF. In DNA form, the CDR3 reads TGTGCCAGCAGTTCCGGGACAGGGGAAGTCGGGGAGCTGTTTTTT. This chain links TRBV28 with TRBJ2-2; TRBD1 matches 10 bases. Germline CDR1 reads MDHEN; CDR2 reads SYDVKM. After removal of 4 bases from V and 7 bases from J, the junction contained 6 bases not matched to a gene. The CDR3 extends over 15 amino acids.

The V and J genes are TRBV5-4 and TRBJ1-2; the match to TRBD1 covers 8 bases. Trimming removed 3 bases from V and 5 bases from J; junction bases left unmatched: 3. The CDR3 totals 13 residues. Germline CDR1 and CDR2: SGHNT and YYREEE (reference sequence). The chain's CDR3 is CASSSDRDYGYTF. The CDR3 DNA follows: TGTGCCAGCAGCTCGGACAGGGATTATGGCTACACCTTC. Complete variable domain (other parts from reference TRBV5-4 and TRBJ1-2): ETGVTQSPTHLIKTRGQQVTLRCSSQSGHNTVSWYQQALGQGPQFIFQYYREEENGRGNFPPRFSGLQFPNYSSELNVNALELDDSALYLCASSSDRDYGYTFGSGTRLTVV.

The chain is built from TRBV5-4 and TRBJ2-1; 13 bases match TRBD2. The CDR3 spans 16 residues. The germline CDR1 and CDR2 sequences are SGHNT and YYREEE (reference sequence). Trimming removed 4 bases from V and 8 bases from J; junction bases left unmatched: 9. The CDR3 DNA is TGTGCCAGCAGCGCTGGGGGACTAGCGGGGTCTTATGAGCAGTTCTTC. Translated: CASSAGGLAGSYEQFF.

The rearrangement uses TRBV28 and TRBJ1-5; unclear D gene. This CDR3 has 14 residues. V shed 2 bases and J shed 9 bases, with 14 bases lying between them. The germline gives CDR1 MDHEN, CDR2 SYDVKM. The DNA of the CDR3 is TGTGCCAGCAGTTTACAGGCCCGAGATACGCCCCAGCATTTT. Protein product: CASSLQARDTPQHF. Full variable domain (remainder filled in from reference TRBV28 and TRBJ1-5): DVKVTQSSRYLVKRTGEKVFLECVQDMDHENMFWYRQDPGLGLRLIYFSYDVKMKEKGDIPEGYSVSREKKERFSLILESASTNQTSMYLCASSLQARDTPQHFGDGTRLSIL.

J is TRBJ2-7 and V is TRBV28; possibly TRBD1 for D (6 bases). Trimming took off 6 bases at V and 2 bases at J, with 8 bases between the two ends. The CDR3 is made up of 12 amino acids. Germline V gene sequence: CDR1 MDHEN, CDR2 SYDVKM. CDR3 region: CASRTGTYEQYF. The CDR3 bases are TGTGCCAGCAGGACAGGAACCTACGAGCAGTACTTC. The entire variable domain, with the rest obtained from reference TRBV28 and TRBJ2-7, is as follows: DVKVTQSSRYLVKRTGEKVFLECVQDMDHENMFWYRQDPGLGLRLIYFSYDVKMKEKGDIPEGYSVSREKKERFSLILESASTNQTSMYLCASRTGTYEQYFGPGTRLTVT.

The chain uses TRBV2 and TRBJ1-1; D uncertain. There are 14 residues in the CDR3. V lost 4 bases and J lost 1, with 10 bases in between. CDR1 SNHLY and CDR2 FYNNEI come from the germline V gene. CDR3 coding DNA: TGTGCCAGCAGTGGAGGAACATGGAACACTGAAGCTTTCTTT. This codes for CASSGGTWNTEAFF.

This clone was observed a few times. CDR3 protein: CATSDGLAGGVPDTQYF. The CDR3 region has the DNA TGTGCCACCAGTGATGGACTAGCGGGAGGGGTCCCAGATACGCAGTATTTT. The chain couples TRBV24-1 to TRBJ2-3; 15 positions match TRBD2. Per the germline V gene, CDR1 is KGHDR and CDR2 is SFDVKD. The CDR3 is made up of 17 amino acids. The V gene end was trimmed by 3 bases and the J gene end by 4 bases; junction bases not matched to a gene: 4.

The chain employs TRBV6-4 and TRBJ2-1; 8 positions match TRBD2. In germline, CDR1 is MRHNA, CDR2 SNTAGT. With V trimmed by 5 bases and J by 8 bases, 20 bases remained unmatched. This CDR3 region has 18 residues. The chain's CDR3 is CASSPHFASGLGYDEQFF. CDR3 DNA sequence: TGTGCCAGCAGTCCACACTTCGCTAGCGGGCTCGGATATGATGAGCAGTTCTTC.

The chain couples TRBV14 to TRBJ2-7, with TRBD2 matching over 9 bases. The CDR3 is made up of 15 amino acids. Losses at the gene ends were 4 bases for V and 0 bases for J; bases not matched to a gene: 4. Germline values: CDR1 SGHDN, CDR2 FVKESK. For the CDR3, the DNA is TGTGCCAGCAGCCGGAGCGGGGGGAGCTCCTACGAGCAGTACTTC. Translation gives CASSRSGGSSYEQYF.

V is TRBV28 and J is TRBJ1-3; D may be TRBD1 (6 bases). This CDR3 has 13 amino acids. Trimming removed 7 bases at V and 4 bases at J, with 11 bases between. CDR1 and CDR2 (germline): MDHEN, SYDVKM. CDR3 DNA sequence: TGTGCCAGCACCACCGACAGGGGAAACACCATATATTTT. Protein product: CASTTDRGNTIYF. The full variable domain, with the rest looked up from reference TRBV28 and TRBJ1-3, is DVKVTQSSRYLVKRTGEKVFLECVQDMDHENMFWYRQDPGLGLRLIYFSYDVKMKEKGDIPEGYSVSREKKERFSLILESASTNQTSMYLCASTTDRGNTIYFGEGSWLTVV.

The chain joins TRBV19 to TRBJ2-5; TRBD2 matches at 10 bases. Losses at the gene ends were 5 bases for V and 1 base for J; bases not matched to a gene: 4. Germline CDR1 LNHDA, CDR2 SQIVND (reference sequence). This CDR3 has 15 residues. CDR3 residues: CASSWASGGQETQYF. For the CDR3, the DNA is TGTGCCAGTAGTTGGGCTAGCGGGGGCCAAGAGACCCAGTACTTC.

This clone appeared once. The V gene is TRBV5-4, the J gene TRBJ2-7, with 12 bases fitting TRBD1. The V gene's germline CDR1 is SGHNT and CDR2 YYREEE (reference sequence). V dropped 4 bases and J dropped 4; count of bases not matched to a gene: 3. The CDR3 extends over 14 amino acids. The CDR3 is CASSRDRGRYEQYF. In nucleotides, the CDR3 is TGTGCCAGCAGCCGGGACAGGGGGCGGTACGAGCAGTACTTC.

This sequence joins TRBV7-9 and TRBJ2-7, with 8 bases identical to TRBD2. CDR3 length: 12 amino acids. Germline lookup yields CDR1 SEHNR and CDR2 FQNEAQ (reference sequence). The J segment lost 2 bases and the V segment lost 10 bases, leaving 4 bases of the junction unmatched. The CDR3 DNA follows: TGTGCCACGGTCGGGGGGGCCTACGAGCAGTACTTC. Translating it yields CATVGGAYEQYF.

The chain is built from TRBV7-9 and TRBJ2-7; D is possibly TRBD1 (5 bases). The CDR3 loop spans 13 amino acids. The germline V gene encodes CDR1 SEHNR and CDR2 FQNEAQ (reference sequence). Trimming pared 11 bases from V and 6 bases from J, leaving 20 bases between. The DNA of the CDR3 is TGTGCCGGACAAAAGGTATCCCTGGGCGAGCAGTACTTC. Its protein is CAGQKVSLGEQYF.

This rearrangement joins TRBV5-1 to TRBJ2-5; TRBD2 is a possible D gene (7 bases). V lost 5 bases and J lost 5, with 16 bases in between. The V gene's germline CDR1 is SGHRS and CDR2 YFSETQ. This CDR3 is 14 amino acids long. CDR3 DNA: TGCGCCAGCAGTACGGGGGGCTTGGGTGAGACCCAGTACTTC. It specifies CASSTGGLGETQYF.

V is TRBV15 and J is TRBJ1-2, with 7 bases fitting TRBD1. Germline V lookup: CDR1 LNHNV, CDR2 YYDKDF (reference sequence). The CDR3 runs to 14 residues. The V and J ends lost 0 bases and 7 bases, in that order; junction bases with no gene match: 5. The CDR3 sequence is CATSRDRQGGGYTF. CDR3 DNA: TGTGCCACCAGCAGAGACCGACAGGGAGGTGGCTACACCTTC.

The chain combines TRBV5-5 with TRBJ2-1; TRBD2 matches 8 bases. Germline V gene lookup returns CDR1 SGHKS and CDR2 YYEKEE (reference sequence). J lost 5 bases, V lost 4 bases, and 11 bases had no gene match. The CDR3 has 16 amino acids. As DNA, the CDR3 is TGTGCCAGCAGCCAATACGGACTAGCTTCGAACAATGAGCAGTTCTTC. Its translation: CASSQYGLASNNEQFF.

The V and J genes are TRBV27 and TRBJ2-1; D gene ambiguous. The V end lost 7 bases, the J end lost 3 bases, and 4 bases lay between the germline ends. The CDR3 loop spans 11 amino acids. Per the germline V gene, CDR1 is MNHEY and CDR2 is SMNVEV (reference sequence). CDR3 amino acids: CASTLYNEQFF. The CDR3 nucleotides are TGTGCCAGCACCCTCTACAATGAGCAGTTCTTC.

V gene TRBV18 combines with J gene TRBJ1-6, with TRBD1 identical over 10 bases. The CDR3 totals 15 residues. CDR1 is KGHSH, CDR2 LQKENI, per germline. Unmatched junction bases numbered 6, after V lost 6 bases and J lost 7 bases. The DNA for the CDR3 is TGTGCCAGCTCCATCGCGACAGGGGGCAATTCACCCCTCCACTTT. Translating it yields CASSIATGGNSPLHF.

The J gene is TRBJ2-5, the V gene TRBV27; TRBD2 aligns across 10 bases. With V trimmed by 5 bases and J by 3 bases, 6 bases remained unmatched. Germline CDR1 is MNHEY and CDR2 is SMNVEV (reference sequence). CDR3 length equals 15 residues. In DNA, the CDR3 is TGTGCCAGCAGTCCTCGGACTAGCGGAAAAGAGACCCAGTACTTC. Translated: CASSPRTSGKETQYF.

V and J are TRBV28 and TRBJ2-1; TRBD1 agrees at 12 bases. V dropped 6 bases and J dropped 10; count of bases not matched to a gene: 13. This CDR3 spans 16 amino acids. The V gene's germline CDR1 is MDHEN and CDR2 SYDVKM. The CDR3 region has the DNA TGTGCCAGCAGCACGTGGGGACAGGGGGCCCCGGGGGAGCAGTTCTTC. This translates into CASSTWGQGAPGEQFF.

J is TRBJ2-7 and V is TRBV6-7, with D unclear. TRBV6-7 is designated an ORF whose function remains uncertain. This CDR3 has 16 amino acids. The ends were cut back, 4 bases at V and 1 base at J, with 17 bases in the middle. CDR3: CASSSTALGDSYEQYF. The DNA of the CDR3 is TGTGCCAGCAGTTCAACGGCCCTAGGAGATTCCTACGAGCAGTACTTC.

This clone was picked up one time. J is TRBJ1-1 and V is TRBV10-2; D perhaps matches TRBD1 (5 bases). Trimming took off 4 bases at V and 2 bases at J, with 11 bases between the two ends. Germline V gives CDR1 WSHSY, CDR2 SAAADI. The CDR3 consists of 14 residues. CDR3 DNA: TGCGCCAGCAGTGGACAGAGTACAAACACTGAAGCTTTCTTT. Protein sequence: CASSGQSTNTEAFF.

CDR3 loop: CASEIGGQSSGNTIYF. CDR3 nucleotides: TGTGCCAGCGAAATCGGGGGGCAGAGCTCTGGAAACACCATATATTTT. The V gene is TRBV2, the J gene TRBJ1-3; the D gene is possibly TRBD1 (6 bases). This CDR3 has 16 residues. CDR1 and CDR2 from the germline V gene are SNHLY and FYNNEI. Trimming took 8 bases from V and 0 from J, leaving 17 bases between them.

This clone was counted only a few times. This rearrangement joins TRBV2 to TRBJ2-2, with D possibly being TRBD2 (6 bases). CDR3 length: 15 amino acids. Germline CDR1 and CDR2: SNHLY and FYNNEI. Trimming pared 3 bases from V and 1 base from J, leaving 9 bases between. This chain's CDR3 is CASSEVAVNTGELFF. The DNA for the CDR3 is TGTGCCAGCAGTGAGGTAGCGGTGAACACCGGGGAGCTGTTTTTT.

The chain is built from TRBV3-1 (or the pseudogene TRBV3-2) and TRBJ1-2; perhaps TRBD1 as D (5 bases). The CDR3 length is 15 residues. V was clipped by 3 bases and J by 6 bases, with 17 bases between them. Germline V gene lookup returns CDR1 LGHDT and CDR2 YNNKEL (reference sequence). As DNA, the CDR3 is TGTGCCAGCAGCCAGGACACCCTCTTGGGAAATGGCTACACCTTC. Its protein product is CASSQDTLLGNGYTF.

This clone occurred a few times. This sequence joins TRBV5-1 and TRBJ2-1; 10 bases map to TRBD2. CDR1 and CDR2 from the germline V gene are SGHRS and YFSETQ. With V trimmed by 1 base and J by 0 bases, 4 bases remained unmatched. This CDR3 is built from 17 residues. The CDR3 DNA reads TGCGCCAGCAGCTTGAGTAGCGGGGGGAGCTCCTACAATGAGCAGTTCTTC. Translating gives CASSLSSGGSSYNEQFF.

The chain uses TRBV19 and TRBJ1-2; D is perhaps TRBD1 (5 bases). V shed 6 bases and J shed 8 bases, with 13 bases lying between them. The length of the CDR3 is 12 residues. CDR1 and CDR2 from the germline V gene are LNHDA and SQIVND (reference sequence). The CDR3 here is CASSHSEGGYTF. For the CDR3, the DNA is TGTGCCAGTAGCCACTCGGAGGGGGGCTACACCTTC.